This T cell receptor (beta chain) was found in a study of metastatic and nonmetastatic thyroid tumors. The overall study: Both malignant and benign thyroid patients supplied peripheral blood and tumor or nodule tissue samples, across which the repertoires of these patients were then compared.

This clone was recorded a few times. Its antigen is not identified. This clone may be a read error of a much larger clone one base away. Authors' methods: The study built a papillary thyroid cancer distant-metastasis classifier from CDR3 differences across clinicopathological groups. TCRdb re-called the PCR reads via MiXCR. The V and J calls here are based on TCRdb, not the publication. The sample consists of roughly 81,000 clones, less than 10% of them appearing once. Study-wide points: Significantly greater TCR beta diversity was reportedly found in malignant thyroid tumors than in benign nodules (in blood and tumor).

Prior to thyroid surgery, none of the patients had received any treatment. Germline loops: CDR1 SEHNR, CDR2 FQNEAQ (reference sequence). The length of the CDR3 is 15 residues. Input material: blood. This sequence joins TRBV7-9 and TRBJ1-5; D is ambiguous. The clonotype comes from a female donor with papillary thyroid cancer or a benign thyroid nodule (not recorded which). Some clones in this sample may be carry-over from other donors' samples. In nucleotides, the CDR3 is TGTGCCAGCAGCACCCGCGGGGATAGCACTCAGCCCCAGCATTTT. Translated: CASSTRGDSTQPQHF.